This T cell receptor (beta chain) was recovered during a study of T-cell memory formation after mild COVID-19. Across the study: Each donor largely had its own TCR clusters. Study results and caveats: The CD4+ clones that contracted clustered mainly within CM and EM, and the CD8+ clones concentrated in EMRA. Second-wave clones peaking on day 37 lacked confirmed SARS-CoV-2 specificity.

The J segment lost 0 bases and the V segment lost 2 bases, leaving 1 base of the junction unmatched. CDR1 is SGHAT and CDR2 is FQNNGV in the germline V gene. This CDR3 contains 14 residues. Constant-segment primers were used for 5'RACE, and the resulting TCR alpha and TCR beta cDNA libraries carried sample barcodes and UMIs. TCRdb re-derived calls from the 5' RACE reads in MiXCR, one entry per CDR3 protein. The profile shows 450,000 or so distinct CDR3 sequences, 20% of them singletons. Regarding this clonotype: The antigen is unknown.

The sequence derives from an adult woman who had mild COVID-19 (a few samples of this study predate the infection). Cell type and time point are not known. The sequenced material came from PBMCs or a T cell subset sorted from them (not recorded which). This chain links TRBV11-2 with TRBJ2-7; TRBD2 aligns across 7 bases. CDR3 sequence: CASSLREGSYEQYF. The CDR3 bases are TGTGCCAGCAGCTTAAGGGAGGGCTCCTACGAGCAGTACTTC.